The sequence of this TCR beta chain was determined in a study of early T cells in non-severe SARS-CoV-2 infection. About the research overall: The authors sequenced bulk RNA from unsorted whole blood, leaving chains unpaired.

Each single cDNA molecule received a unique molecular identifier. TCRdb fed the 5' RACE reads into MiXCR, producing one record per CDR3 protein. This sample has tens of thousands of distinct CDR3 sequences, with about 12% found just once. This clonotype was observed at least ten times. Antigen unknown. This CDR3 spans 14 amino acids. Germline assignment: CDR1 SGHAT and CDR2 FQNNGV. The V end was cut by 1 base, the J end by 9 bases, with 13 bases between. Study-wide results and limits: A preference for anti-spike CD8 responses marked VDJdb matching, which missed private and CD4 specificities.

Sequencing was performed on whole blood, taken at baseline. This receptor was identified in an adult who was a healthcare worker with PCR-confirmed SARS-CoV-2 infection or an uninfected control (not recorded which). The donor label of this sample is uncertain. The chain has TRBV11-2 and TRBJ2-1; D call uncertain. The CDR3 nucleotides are TGTGCCAGCAGCTTAGCGTCCGAGTTGGGTGAGCAGTTCTTC. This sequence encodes CASSLASELGEQFF.